One sample yielded the 31 T cell receptor beta chains listed below, sequenced in a study of cytomegalovirus exposure and HLA in healthy donors. PCR used 60 Vbeta primers and 13 Jbeta primers. Sequencing was performed with immunoSEQ multiplex PCR; in TCRdb, only in-frame clones are kept and a portion is missing. Among 170,000 or so clones listed, about 73% were seen once. Specimen: PBMCs. These receptors originate from a woman aged 40-49 years in good health and CMV-seronegative.

This chain connects TRBV19 to TRBJ1-5; the D gene is possibly TRBD1 (6 bases). Trimming left V 2 bases short and J 4 bases short, with 12 bases between. There are 15 residues in the CDR3. Germline loops: CDR1 LNHDA, CDR2 SQIVND (reference sequence). The chain's CDR3 is CASSINRARNQPQHF. The CDR3 bases are TGTGCCAGTAGTATAAACAGGGCTCGTAATCAGCCCCAGCATTTT.

Worth noting for this clone: At one end, the junction sequence differs from germline, possibly due to a read error. V and J are TRBV7-9 and TRBJ1-1; 7 bases are shared with TRBD1. Germline V CDR1 and CDR2: SEHNR, FQNEAQ (reference sequence). The CDR3 has 16 amino acids. The CDR3 reads CSSSLEGTVRNTEAFF. For the CDR3, the DNA is TGTTCCAGCAGCTTAGAGGGGACAGTTAGAAACACTGAAGCTTTCTTT. Full variable domain (missing parts from reference TRBV7-9 and TRBJ1-1): DTGVSQNPRHKITKRGQNVTFRCDPISEHNRLYWYRQTLGQGPEFLTYFQNEAQLEKSRLLSDRFSAERPKGSFSTLEIQRTEQGDSAMYLCSSSLEGTVRNTEAFFGQGTRLTVV.

The table lists this clone with many counts. The rearrangement links TRBV6-4 to TRBJ2-1, with 12 bases that match TRBD2. This CDR3 is built from 16 residues. Per the germline V gene, CDR1 is MRHNA and CDR2 is SNTAGT. Losses at the gene ends were 5 bases for V and 8 bases for J; bases not matched to a gene: 10. DNA for the CDR3: TGTGCCAGCAGTCGACTAGCGGGGGATTTGGATCATGAGCAGTTCTTC. This gives the protein CASSRLAGDLDHEQFF.

In this sample, this clone turned up a few times. The genes are TRBV25-1 and TRBJ1-2; D uncertain. CDR3 size: 12 residues. V dropped 4 bases and J dropped 4 bases, with 7 bases sitting between them. CDR1 and CDR2 (germline): MGHDK, SYGVNS. DNA of the CDR3: TGTGCCAGCAGTGCAGGAAGCTATGGCTACACCTTC. It is translated as CASSAGSYGYTF.

This clone has only one observation. V is TRBV7-6 and J is TRBJ2-7, with D unresolved. In germline, CDR1 is SGHVS, CDR2 FNYEAQ. The CDR3 is made up of 13 amino acids. The ends were cut back, 2 bases at V and 5 bases at J, with 10 bases in the middle. CDR3 region: CASSLNGANEQYF. CDR3 nucleotides: TGTGCCAGCAGCTTAAATGGTGCGAACGAGCAGTACTTC.

V and J are TRBV18 and TRBJ1-3; D unresolved. Per the germline V gene, CDR1 is KGHSH and CDR2 is LQKENI. There are 15 residues in the CDR3. Trimming cost V 3 bases and J 4 bases, with 13 bases left between them. In nucleotides, the CDR3 is TGTGCCAGCTCACCCTTGACTGTCGCAGGAAACACCATATATTTT. Translation: CASSPLTVAGNTIYF.

The chain carries TRBV18 and TRBJ1-2; possible D gene TRBD1, 5 bases. CDR3 length: 13 residues. Looked up from germline, CDR1 is KGHSH and CDR2 is LQKENI. V was pared by 3 bases and J by 1 base, with 6 bases between. In DNA, the CDR3 is TGTGCCAGCTCACCGACAGTTAACTATGGCTACACCTTC. It yields the protein CASSPTVNYGYTF.

V usage is TRBV9 and J usage is TRBJ2-5; D is uncertain. The V end was cut by 3 bases, the J end by 5 bases, with 8 bases between. The CDR3 has 12 amino acids. Per germline, CDR1 SGDLS and CDR2 YYNGEE. The CDR3: CASSAGLETQYF. The CDR3 coding sequence is TGTGCCAGCAGCGCTGGGCTGGAGACCCAGTACTTC.

The V call is TRBV4-1, the J call TRBJ2-4, with unresolved D. Trimming shortened V by 7 bases and J by 3 bases, and 13 bases separated the two germline ends. The CDR3 spans 14 residues. The germline V gene encodes CDR1 MGHRA and CDR2 YSYEKL. CDR3 coding DNA: TGCGCCAGCATGACATTTTTTGGCAAAAACATTCAGTACTTC. It codes for CASMTFFGKNIQYF.

V and J are TRBV27 and TRBJ1-1; D is perhaps TRBD1 (6 bases). The CDR3 spans 16 residues. V was cut by 2 bases and J by 1 base, with 14 bases left in between. CDR1 and CDR2 (germline): MNHEY, SMNVEV (reference sequence). CDR3 DNA sequence: TGTGCCAGCAGTTTAATTTTCCCCAGGGGGAACACTGAAGCTTTCTTT. Translated: CASSLIFPRGNTEAFF.

The rearrangement links TRBV19 to TRBJ2-2; the match to TRBD1 covers 12 bases. In germline, CDR1 is LNHDA, CDR2 SQIVND (reference sequence). V lost 6 bases, J lost 6 bases, and 5 bases stayed unmatched. This CDR3 comprises 15 residues. CDR3 in amino acids: CASSRDRGRSGELFF. The DNA for the CDR3 is TGTGCCAGTAGCCGGGACAGGGGGCGCTCCGGGGAGCTGTTTTTT.

The chain combines TRBV5-1 with TRBJ2-3; D is ambiguous. This CDR3 comprises 16 residues. Germline CDR1 is SGHRS and CDR2 is YFSETQ. Trimming took off 6 bases at V and 0 bases at J, with 17 bases between the two ends. The CDR3 loop reads CASTDLALISTDTQYF. CDR3 nucleotides: TGCGCCAGCACCGATTTGGCCCTTATTAGCACAGATACGCAGTATTTT.

This chain uses TRBV27 with TRBJ2-7, with TRBD1 identical over 8 bases. CDR1 MNHEY and CDR2 SMNVEV come from the germline V gene (reference sequence). CDR3 length equals 14 residues. V trimming: 5 bases; J trimming: 3 bases; junction bases outside the gene matches: 6. The CDR3 loop is CASSPGTGFYEQYF. In DNA, the CDR3 is TGTGCCAGCAGTCCCGGGACAGGATTCTACGAGCAGTACTTC.

The chain carries TRBV15 and TRBJ1-1; D not certain. With 0 bases removed from V and 4 bases from J, the gap between germline ends came to 15 bases. The CDR3 has 16 amino acids. Germline CDR1 LNHNV, CDR2 YYDKDF (reference sequence). The CDR3 region has the DNA TGTGCCACCAGCAGAGATACTCAGCCTAAGCGCACTGAAGCTTTCTTT. Amino acids: CATSRDTQPKRTEAFF.

The chain employs TRBV7-8 and TRBJ1-5; D perhaps matches TRBD1 (5 bases). V was shortened by 5 bases and J by 0 bases, with 8 bases between the two germline ends. This CDR3 has 14 amino acids. Per the germline V gene, CDR1 is SGHVS and CDR2 is FQNEAQ. The CDR3 sequence: CASSLTDSNQPQHF. The DNA of the CDR3 is TGTGCCAGCAGCCTGACAGATAGCAATCAGCCCCAGCATTTT.

The V and J genes are TRBV6-5 and TRBJ1-5; possible D gene TRBD1, 5 bases. V lost 6 bases to trimming and J lost 2 bases, with 5 bases between them. This CDR3 contains 12 residues. Germline V gene lookup returns CDR1 MNHEY and CDR2 SVGAGI. The CDR3 coding sequence is TGTGCCAGCAGACAGGGCAATCAGCCCCAGCATTTT. Its protein product is CASRQGNQPQHF.

The J gene is TRBJ2-1, the V gene TRBV4-1; 7 bases agree with TRBD2. J gave up 4 bases and V 4 bases, and 7 bases lay outside the gene matches. Germline V gene lookup returns CDR1 MGHRA and CDR2 YSYEKL. The CDR3 contains 15 residues. Here the CDR3 DNA reads TGCGCCAGCAGCCCCTTATACGGGGGGTACAATGAGCAGTTCTTC. As protein: CASSPLYGGYNEQFF.

As concerns this clone: One end of the junction fails to match germline, which may point to a read error. The chain couples TRBV10-3 to TRBJ2-7; 9 nucleotides agree with TRBD1. The CDR3 consists of 14 residues. Germline V gene data show CDR1 as ENHRY and CDR2 as SYGVKD. CDR3 sequence: CASSYRQGDHEQYF. Here the CDR3 DNA reads TGTGCCAGCAGTTACAGACAGGGGGACCACGAGCAGTACTTC.

CDR3 loop: CASSLSGGGNTGELFF. In nucleotides, the CDR3 is TGTGCCAGCAGCCTTAGCGGCGGGGGGAACACCGGGGAGCTGTTTTTT. The chain carries TRBV11-3 and TRBJ2-2; TRBD2 matches at 7 bases. Germline V CDR1 and CDR2: SGHNT, YENEEA. The length of the CDR3 is 16 residues. J lost 1 base, V lost 5 bases, and 7 bases had no gene match.

V is TRBV7-7 and J is TRBJ2-7, with TRBD1 identical over 9 bases. Germline CDR1 SSHAT, CDR2 FNYEAQ (reference sequence). V lost 5 bases to trimming and J lost 6 bases; unmatched junction nucleotides: 5. The CDR3 covers 13 residues. The CDR3 spells CASSMGTGREQYF. The CDR3 DNA follows: TGTGCCAGCAGCATGGGGACAGGGCGCGAGCAGTACTTC.

The chain is built from TRBV5-6 and TRBJ1-2, with a possible D match to TRBD1 (6 bases). In germline, CDR1 is SGHDT, CDR2 YYEEEE. V gave up 6 bases and J gave up 5 bases, with 17 bases separating them. The CDR3 has 14 amino acids. The CDR3 sequence is CASTESTGLYGYTF. The CDR3 region has the DNA TGTGCCAGCACCGAATCAACAGGGCTTTATGGCTACACCTTC.

Only one count was recorded for this clone. The chain carries TRBV27 and TRBJ1-5, with 7 bases aligning to TRBD1. CDR1 and CDR2 from the germline V gene are MNHEY and SMNVEV (reference sequence). The CDR3 consists of 15 residues. Trimming at V came to 6 bases and at J to 2 bases, leaving 7 bases not matched to a gene. The CDR3 DNA follows: TGTGCCAGCAGACTTATCGGGACAGGCAATCAGCCCCAGCATTTT. Its translation: CASRLIGTGNQPQHF.

This chain connects TRBV6-1 to TRBJ1-1; 9 bases match TRBD1. This CDR3 is built from 15 residues. V lost 3 bases, J lost 1 base, and 3 bases stayed unmatched. Germline V gene data show CDR1 as MNHNS and CDR2 as SASEGT. The CDR3 DNA follows: TGTGCCAGCAGTGAGGAGGGACAGGGGAACACTGAAGCTTTCTTT. Encoded protein: CASSEEGQGNTEAFF.

V and J are TRBV18 and TRBJ1-2; D unclear. Germline CDR1 and CDR2: KGHSH and LQKENI. The CDR3 is made up of 14 amino acids. V dropped 4 bases and J dropped 6 bases, with 15 bases sitting between them. The CDR3 reads CASSRLSTIDGYTF. In DNA, the CDR3 is TGTGCCAGCTCACGCCTGTCAACTATTGATGGCTACACCTTC. Drawing the rest from reference TRBV18 and TRBJ1-2, the complete variable domain is NAGVMQNPRHLVRRRGQEARLRCSPMKGHSHVYWYRQLPEEGLKFMVYLQKENIIDESGMPKERFSAEFPKEGPSILRIQQVVRGDSAAYFCASSRLSTIDGYTFGSGTRLTVV.

V is TRBV5-4 and J is TRBJ2-2; 14 nucleotides match TRBD2. The CDR3 is 18 amino acids. V lost 4 bases and J lost 4; bases outside the gene matches: 9. In germline, CDR1 is SGHNT, CDR2 YYREEE (reference sequence). The CDR3 bases are TGTGCCAGCAGCCCAGGGACTAGCGGGGGAAGGTTCACCGGGGAGCTGTTTTTT. The encoded protein is CASSPGTSGGRFTGELFF.

The chain is built from TRBV27 and TRBJ1-5; TRBD1 is a possible D gene (5 bases). CDR3 size: 15 residues. CDR1 is MNHEY, CDR2 SMNVEV, per germline (reference sequence). V lost 1 base to trimming and J lost 4 bases, with 11 bases between them. The DNA of the CDR3 is TGTGCCAGCAGTTTATGGGCGCAGGGTAATCAGCCCCAGCATTTT. Its protein product is CASSLWAQGNQPQHF.

The rearrangement links TRBV2 to TRBJ1-3; no clear D gene. This CDR3 has 13 amino acids. The V end was cut by 2 bases, the J end by 4 bases, with 6 bases between. Germline CDR1 and CDR2: SNHLY and FYNNEI. In nucleotides, the CDR3 is TGTGCCAGCAGTGAATTCGAGGGAAACACCATATATTTT. This gives the protein CASSEFEGNTIYF.

The V call is TRBV7-8, the J call TRBJ2-7; 7 bases align to TRBD1. V dropped 5 bases and J dropped 6; count of bases not matched to a gene: 10. Germline V gene data show CDR1 as SGHVS and CDR2 as FQNEAQ. This CDR3 region has 14 residues. CDR3 sequence: CASSIQGIGSEQYF. The CDR3 DNA reads as TGTGCCAGCAGCATACAGGGGATCGGAAGCGAGCAGTACTTC.

The chain combines TRBV25-1 with TRBJ1-4; possibly TRBD1 for D (6 bases). The V end lost 7 bases, the J end lost 7 bases, and 16 bases lay between the germline ends. The CDR3 length is 14 residues. Germline CDR1 is MGHDK and CDR2 is SYGVNS. DNA of the CDR3: TGTGCCAGCAAGGGGGTTGGGCTCCGTGAAAAACTGTTTTTT. It encodes CASKGVGLREKLFF.

This clone came up once. This sequence joins TRBV18 and TRBJ2-1, with D maybe TRBD1 (6 bases). The germline V gene encodes CDR1 KGHSH and CDR2 LQKENI. The V and J ends lost 2 bases and 3 bases respectively, with 17 bases between them. The CDR3 covers 17 residues. The CDR3 coding sequence is TGTGCCAGCTCACCAGATGGGGCCGGGACAAACTACAATGAGCAGTTCTTC. This gives the protein CASSPDGAGTNYNEQFF.

A single count supports this clone. The gene calls are TRBV28 and TRBJ2-3; TRBD2 is a possible D gene (7 bases). V was trimmed by 2 bases and J by 1 base, leaving 10 bases between them. There are 15 residues in the CDR3. The germline gives CDR1 MDHEN, CDR2 SYDVKM. In nucleotides, the CDR3 is TGTGCCAGCAGTTTAAGAGGGGGGGGCACAGATACGCAGTATTTT. Protein: CASSLRGGGTDTQYF.